What follows are 22 T cell receptor beta chains derived from one specimen sequenced in a study of blood T cells in healthy people across ages. Then a second PCR, running roughly 7 to 11 cycles, was carried out with a sample-barcoded 5' primer and a J-beta primer mix. TCRdb reanalysed the 5' RACE reads using MiXCR and keeps one entry per CDR3 protein. The sample records roughly 900,000 distinct CDR3 sequences, around 30% being singletons. Sequencing was carried out using blood. These receptors were obtained from a woman aged 80 or older in good health.

The genes are TRBV10-3 and TRBJ1-2; TRBD1 matches at 7 bases. Germline lookup yields CDR1 ENHRY and CDR2 SYGVKD. V lost 4 bases, J lost 5 bases, and 10 bases stayed unmatched. This CDR3 is built from 15 residues. The CDR3 spells CAISAGRGGGYGYTF. DNA for the CDR3: TGTGCCATCAGTGCCGGCAGGGGGGGAGGGTATGGCTACACCTTC.

Concerning this clonotype itself: The CDR3 end shows no conserved phenylalanine or tryptophan, and so a read error is likely. This chain links TRBV3-1 with TRBJ1-2, with 8 bases identical to TRBD1. Germline values: CDR1 LGHDT, CDR2 YNNKEL (reference sequence). Trimming cost V 4 bases and J 6 bases; bases outside gene matches: 10. The CDR3 consists of 15 residues. The CDR3 region is CASSLGQGGVNGYTC. The CDR3 coding sequence is TGTGCCAGCAGCCTTGGACAGGGAGGAGTGAATGGCTACACCTGC.

This clonotype was recorded at least ten times. Possible read error: a much larger clone is one base away. This chain connects TRBV29-1 to TRBJ2-3, with unresolved D. Germline V lookup: CDR1 SQVTM, CDR2 ANQGSEA. The CDR3 totals 13 residues. Deletions cut 0 bases from V and 10 bases from J, with 14 bases between. CDR3 protein: CSVEDSSSLAQYF. CDR3 DNA sequence: TGCAGCGTTGAAGATAGTAGCAGCTTGGCGCAGTATTTT.

This clonotype appeared many times. As DNA, the CDR3 is TGTGCCAGCAGCGGGCCGGGACAGGTCCTCTCTGGGGCCAACGTCCTGACTTTC. It is translated as CASSGPGQVLSGANVLTF. The chain combines TRBV7-6 with TRBJ2-6, with TRBD1 matching over 8 bases. The trim removed 5 bases at V and 0 bases at J, leaving 9 bases unmatched. The CDR3 totals 18 residues. Germline V CDR1 and CDR2: SGHVS, FNYEAQ.

This clonotype was seen at least ten times. V is TRBV11-2 and J is TRBJ2-1; D unresolved. Between the trimmed V and J ends, which lost 0 bases and 4 bases, there was a span of 10 bases. The CDR3 has 15 residues. Germline-derived CDR1 and CDR2 are SGHAT and FQNNGV. In DNA form, the CDR3 reads TGTGCCAGCAGCTTAGAGGACCTTTCTTACAATGAGCAGTTCTTC. Protein: CASSLEDLSYNEQFF.

Of note for this clonotype: A much larger clone differs by one base, so this may be a read error. This sequence joins TRBV4-3 and TRBJ1-5; 8 bases are a match to TRBD1. V dropped 1 base and J dropped 3; count of bases not matched to a gene: 11. The CDR3 consists of 18 residues. Germline CDR1 LGHNA, CDR2 YSLEER. Written as DNA, the CDR3 is TGCGCCAGCAGCCAAGCAATCCAGGGGGCGTGGGACAATCAGCCCCAGCATTTT. It yields the protein CASSQAIQGAWDNQPQHF.

This chain joins TRBV6-2 or TRBV6-3 and TRBJ1-2, with TRBD1 matching 9 bases. This CDR3 is built from 13 residues. Germline CDR1 and CDR2: MNHEY and SVGEGT. Trimming at V came to 3 bases and at J to 7 bases, leaving 3 bases not matched to a gene. CDR3 sequence: CASSYLDRGGYTF. The CDR3 DNA sequence: TGTGCCAGCAGTTATTTGGACAGGGGTGGCTACACCTTC.

A few counts support this clonotype. The chain joins TRBV5-5 to TRBJ1-4; no firm D call. The CDR3 extends over 14 amino acids. From germline, CDR1 is SGHKS and CDR2 YYEKEE (reference sequence). V lost 4 bases and J lost 8, with 15 bases in between. The CDR3 DNA sequence: TGTGCCAGCAGCCCCGACACCGGAGAGGAAAAACTGTTTTTT. As protein: CASSPDTGEEKLFF.

The rearrangement joins TRBV2 to TRBJ1-2; no clear D gene. The CDR3 contains 14 residues. Germline CDR1 and CDR2: SNHLY and FYNNEI. V was trimmed by 0 bases and J by 7 bases, leaving 12 bases between them. The CDR3 loop is CASSEASFFGGYTF. CDR3 bases: TGTGCCAGCAGTGAAGCTAGTTTCTTCGGTGGCTACACCTTC.

This clonotype has ten or more counts. V is TRBV20-1 and J is TRBJ2-7; 7 nucleotides agree with TRBD1. With V trimmed by 0 bases and J by 2 bases, 13 bases remained unmatched. Per germline, CDR1 DFQATT and CDR2 SNEGSKA (reference sequence). The CDR3 is 17 amino acids. CDR3 region: CSARDLRYRTGTYEQYF. DNA for the CDR3: TGCAGTGCTAGAGATCTAAGGTATCGGACAGGTACCTACGAGCAGTACTTC.

This clonotype was detected once. This chain uses TRBV7-8 with TRBJ1-2; 7 bases map to TRBD1. CDR1 is SGHVS and CDR2 is FQNEAQ in the germline V gene. The CDR3 loop spans 16 amino acids. The V and J ends lost 5 bases and 3 bases, in that order; junction bases with no gene match: 12. CDR3 protein: CASSDPGQINDYGYTF. CDR3 nucleotides: TGTGCCAGCAGCGACCCGGGACAGATTAATGACTATGGCTACACCTTC.

About this clonotype: A much larger clone sits a single nucleotide away, making a read error possible. The gene calls are TRBV10-1 and TRBJ2-4; 7 bases agree with TRBD2. The CDR3 length is 13 residues. The V and J ends lost 4 bases and 6 bases, in that order; junction bases with no gene match: 3. Germline CDR1 and CDR2: WNHNN and SYGVQD (reference sequence). CDR3 sequence reads: CASSVGRRNIQYF. The CDR3 nucleotides read TGCGCCAGCAGTGTCGGGAGGAGAAACATTCAGTACTTC.

The chain combines TRBV6-5 with TRBJ2-5, with a possible D match to TRBD2 (6 bases). V was pared by 6 bases and J by 3 bases, with 14 bases between. This CDR3 region has 14 residues. Germline V gene sequence: CDR1 MNHEY, CDR2 SVGAGI. CDR3 in amino acids: CASRRAGTKETQYF. The CDR3 DNA reads as TGTGCCAGCAGACGCGCGGGGACCAAAGAGACCCAGTACTTC.

This chain links TRBV27 with TRBJ2-3; D may be TRBD1 or TRBD2 (5 bases each). CDR1 is MNHEY, CDR2 SMNVEV, per germline (reference sequence). The CDR3 contains 17 residues. The V end was cut by 2 bases, the J end by 0 bases, with 15 bases between. In DNA, the CDR3 is TGTGCCAGCAGTTTAAGGATGAGGGGCCCTAGCACAGATACGCAGTATTTT. Its protein is CASSLRMRGPSTDTQYF.

This rearrangement joins TRBV10-3 to TRBJ2-7, with 7 bases identical to TRBD1. The CDR3 totals 15 residues. Germline values: CDR1 ENHRY, CDR2 SYGVKD. V gave up 3 bases and J gave up 0 bases; unmatched junction bases: 5. CDR3 sequence: CAISERGTASYEQYF. Written as DNA, the CDR3 is TGTGCCATCAGTGAACGTGGGACAGCCTCCTACGAGCAGTACTTC.

In the case of this clonotype: One end of the junction varies from germline; a read error may be responsible. This rearrangement joins TRBV6-1 to TRBJ2-7; no firm D call. The CDR3 is 11 amino acids. Germline V gene data show CDR1 as MNHNS and CDR2 as SASEGT. For the CDR3, the DNA is TGTGCCAGCAATGAAATCTACGAGCAGTACTTC. It yields the protein CASNEIYEQYF.

The chain carries TRBV5-6 and TRBJ2-1, with D maybe TRBD2 (5 bases). The V end was cut by 4 bases, the J end by 3 bases, with 14 bases between. The CDR3 is 15 amino acids. Per the germline V gene, CDR1 is SGHDT and CDR2 is YYEEEE. The CDR3 DNA follows: TGTGCCAGCAGCGCGGGCCAAGGTCACTACAATGAGCAGTTCTTC. Translated: CASSAGQGHYNEQFF.

This chain uses TRBV3-1 with TRBJ1-4; 9 bases are shared with TRBD1. The CDR3 covers 16 residues. Germline trimming cut 1 base from V and 3 bases from J; bases unmatched to any gene: 3. Germline V gives CDR1 LGHDT, CDR2 YNNKEL (reference sequence). CDR3 region: CASSQGDRVANEKLFF. DNA of the CDR3: TGTGCCAGCAGCCAAGGGGACAGGGTTGCTAATGAAAAACTGTTTTTT.

The chain uses TRBV20-1 and TRBJ2-5; D may be TRBD2 (5 bases). Trimming stripped 8 bases from V and 11 bases from J, with 30 bases between. Germline V lookup: CDR1 DFQATT, CDR2 SNEGSKA (reference sequence). This CDR3 contains 15 residues. The CDR3 loop reads CSYSNPTRAANEQYF. The CDR3 region has the DNA TGCAGTTACAGCAACCCCACTAGGGCGGCCAATGAGCAGTACTTC.

This clonotype has ten or more counts. The CDR3 sequence: CASSLAGTPRQPQHF. CDR3 bases: TGTGCCAGCAGTTTAGCCGGGACTCCGCGGCAGCCCCAGCATTTT. The chain joins TRBV12-3 or TRBV12-4 to TRBJ1-5; weak D call: TRBD1 (5 bases). The CDR3 is made up of 15 amino acids. Trimming took off 0 bases at V and 7 bases at J, with 13 bases between the two ends.

This chain joins TRBV21-1 and TRBJ1-4. TRBV21-1 is given as a pseudogene. The CDR3 runs 14 residues. DNA of the CDR3: TGTGCCAGCCCAAAGGAAGTACCTAATGAAAAACTGTTTTTT. It yields the protein CASPKEVPNEKLFF.

This clonotype has at least ten counts. V gene TRBV18 combines with J gene TRBJ2-7; 7 nucleotides align to TRBD2. CDR1 and CDR2 from the germline V gene are KGHSH and LQKENI. Trimming removed 0 bases from V and 6 bases from J; junction bases left unmatched: 2. This CDR3 is built from 13 residues. For the CDR3, the DNA is TGTGCCAGCTCACCACCGGGCGGGGGCGAGCAGTACTTC. Protein: CASSPPGGGEQYF.